Following are 25 T cell receptor beta chains from one sample sequenced in a study of blood T cell repertoires in COVID-19. The data were produced by immunoSEQ multiplex PCR, yet TCRdb's version contains in-frame clones alone and is incomplete. The data contain about 160,000 clones, around four fifths of them seen just once; the ten biggest clones take up 22%. Sequencing was performed on peripheral blood. Source of these receptors: a woman at least 80 years old with acute or convalescent COVID-19.

The V call is TRBV12-3 or TRBV12-4, the J call TRBJ1-2; D is perhaps TRBD1 (5 bases). V lost 3 bases and J 2 bases, leaving 7 bases between the germline ends. The CDR3 sequence is 13 residues long. This chain's CDR3 is CASSLGGNYGYTF. In DNA form, the CDR3 reads TGTGCCAGCAGTTTGGGGGGGAACTATGGCTACACCTTC.

This clone has more than one count but fewer than ten. The J gene is TRBJ1-2, the V gene TRBV11-2, with a weak D call TRBD1 (5 bases). V dropped 3 bases and J dropped 5 bases, with 13 bases sitting between them. There are 14 residues in the CDR3. The V gene's germline CDR1 is SGHAT and CDR2 FQNNGV. DNA for the CDR3: TGTGCCAGCAGCTTCAGCAGGGCGGAGTATGGCTACACCTTC. It yields the protein CASSFSRAEYGYTF.

J is TRBJ2-7 and V is TRBV7-2, with TRBD2 as a possible D gene (6 bases). V was pared by 2 bases and J by 4 bases, with 12 bases between. Germline CDR1 SGHTA, CDR2 FQGNSA. This CDR3 is built from 14 residues. The CDR3 nucleotides are TGTGCCAGCAGCTTATCGGAGGGAAGTTACGAGCAGTACTTC. Translating it yields CASSLSEGSYEQYF.

V and J are TRBV6-5 and TRBJ2-7, with TRBD2 matching over 7 bases. The V gene end was trimmed by 2 bases and the J gene end by 5 bases; junction bases not matched to a gene: 12. Germline loops: CDR1 MNHEY, CDR2 SVGAGI. The CDR3 runs to 16 residues. The CDR3 DNA reads as TGTGCCAGCAGTTACGCTTATGGGAGGGCCGGCGACGAGCAGTACTTC. It translates to CASSYAYGRAGDEQYF.

This clone appeared once. CDR3 bases: TGTGCCAGCAGCCCCGGACAGGCGCTGCTCACCTTC. This sequence encodes CASSPGQALLTF. The chain couples TRBV5-5 to TRBJ1-2; 7 bases match TRBD1. V lost 4 bases and J lost 13; bases outside the gene matches: 10. Germline CDR1 and CDR2: SGHKS and YYEKEE (reference sequence). The CDR3 sequence is 12 residues long.

The V and J genes are TRBV5-1 and TRBJ2-7; D is perhaps TRBD2 (7 bases). This CDR3 contains 16 residues. Trimming took off 4 bases at V and 0 bases at J, with 17 bases between the two ends. Germline CDR1 and CDR2: SGHRS and YFSETQ. The CDR3 spells CASSARTGGASYEQYF. CDR3 bases: TGCGCCAGCAGCGCAAGGACTGGGGGGGCCTCCTACGAGCAGTACTTC.

J is TRBJ1-2 and V is TRBV7-9; 9 nucleotides agree with TRBD1. V lost 5 bases to trimming and J lost 7 bases; unmatched junction nucleotides: 5. CDR1 is SEHNR and CDR2 is FQNEAQ in the germline V gene (reference sequence). The CDR3 contains 13 residues. CDR3 sequence reads: CASSDTGGSGYTF. The CDR3 coding sequence is TGTGCCAGCAGCGACACAGGGGGCAGTGGCTACACCTTC.

This rearrangement joins TRBV27 to TRBJ1-2; D possibly corresponds to TRBD1 (5 bases). Trimming took off 4 bases at V and 5 bases at J, with 5 bases between the two ends. The germline V gene has CDR1 MNHEY and CDR2 SMNVEV (reference sequence). The CDR3 consists of 11 residues. CDR3 DNA sequence: TGTGCCAGCAGTTCAGGGTATGGCTACACCTTC. It specifies CASSSGYGYTF.

The V and J genes are TRBV30 and TRBJ1-1; 11 nucleotides agree with TRBD1. There are 14 residues in the CDR3. J lost 5 bases, V lost 3 bases, and 5 bases had no gene match. Germline V lookup: CDR1 GTSNPN, CDR2 SVGIG (reference sequence). CDR3 loop: CAWRFRDRGTEAFF. The CDR3 DNA follows: TGTGCCTGGAGATTTCGGGACAGGGGGACTGAAGCTTTCTTT.

This chain connects TRBV29-1 to TRBJ1-6; the D is unclear. V lost 7 bases to trimming and J lost 4 bases, with 11 bases between them. The CDR3 is 13 amino acids. Germline CDR1 is SQVTM and CDR2 is ANQGSEA. The CDR3 coding sequence is TGCAGCGCCACAGCCCTTTATAATTCACCCCTCCACTTT. Its protein is CSATALYNSPLHF.

The chain carries TRBV5-1 and TRBJ2-3; a possible D gene is TRBD2 (6 bases). The V end was cut by 3 bases, the J end by 4 bases, with 12 bases between. Looked up from germline, CDR1 is SGHRS and CDR2 is YFSETQ. The CDR3 consists of 14 residues. CDR3 region: CASSSASSADTQYF. In DNA, the CDR3 is TGCGCCAGCAGCTCCGCATCTAGCGCAGATACGCAGTATTTT. Supplemented by reference TRBV5-1 and TRBJ2-3, the full variable domain reads KAGVTQTPRYLIKTRGQQVTLSCSPISGHRSVSWYQQTPGQGLQFLFEYFSETQRNKGNFPGRFSGRQFSNSRSEMNVSTLELGDSALYLCASSSASSADTQYFGPGTRLTVL.

This sequence joins TRBV5-6 and TRBJ1-1; D remains ambiguous. CDR3 length: 15 residues. Germline CDR1 SGHDT, CDR2 YYEEEE. Trimming removed 2 bases from V and 3 bases from J, with 14 bases in between. The DNA for the CDR3 is TGTGCCAGCAGCTTCGCTGCGGGCCCCGACACTGAAGCTTTCTTT. It specifies CASSFAAGPDTEAFF.

The V and J genes are TRBV30 and TRBJ2-7, with 7 bases fitting TRBD2. The CDR3 contains 14 residues. Germline trimming cut 2 bases from V and 5 bases from J; bases unmatched to any gene: 9. Germline loops: CDR1 GTSNPN, CDR2 SVGIG (reference sequence). For the CDR3, the DNA is TGTGCCTGGAGTCCCCAGACTAGCCTCCACGAGCAGTACTTC. This codes for CAWSPQTSLHEQYF.

The chain couples TRBV11-2 to TRBJ1-5; no definite D call. The V gene's germline CDR1 is SGHAT and CDR2 FQNNGV. The CDR3 has 13 amino acids. The germline V and J ends were trimmed by 2 bases and 4 bases, with 6 bases remaining between them. CDR3 nucleotides: TGTGCCAGCAGCTTATACCGGAATCAGCCCCAGCATTTT. This gives the protein CASSLYRNQPQHF.

This rearrangement joins TRBV6-5 to TRBJ1-2, with a weak D call TRBD1 (5 bases). The CDR3 runs 15 residues. V lost 0 bases to trimming and J lost 4 bases, with 12 bases between them. Germline V CDR1 and CDR2: MNHEY, SVGAGI. CDR3 DNA: TGTGCCAGCAGTTACTCGGCAGGGTTGGCCTATGGCTACACCTTC. Amino acid sequence: CASSYSAGLAYGYTF.

V and J are TRBV10-2 and TRBJ2-2; D uncertain. Trimming left V 6 bases short and J 3 bases short, with 5 bases between. CDR1 is WSHSY and CDR2 is SAAADI in the germline V gene. The CDR3 extends over 12 amino acids. DNA for the CDR3: TGCGCCAGCAGAATCTACACCGGGGAGCTGTTTTTT. It specifies CASRIYTGELFF.

The chain employs TRBV5-1 and TRBJ1-1, with no clear D. This CDR3 comprises 14 residues. CDR1 is SGHRS and CDR2 is YFSETQ in the germline V gene. V shed 4 bases and J shed 1 base, with 11 bases lying between them. DNA of the CDR3: TGCGCCAGCAGCCCCCCATCAGGGAACACTGAAGCTTTCTTT. It translates to CASSPPSGNTEAFF. The whole variable domain, remainder taken from reference TRBV5-1 and TRBJ1-1, is KAGVTQTPRYLIKTRGQQVTLSCSPISGHRSVSWYQQTPGQGLQFLFEYFSETQRNKGNFPGRFSGRQFSNSRSEMNVSTLELGDSALYLCASSPPSGNTEAFFGQGTRLTVV.

The chain is built from TRBV4-3 and TRBJ1-2, with 7 bases fitting TRBD1. The CDR3 extends over 18 amino acids. CDR1 is LGHNA, CDR2 YSLEER, per germline. The V and J ends lost 0 bases and 2 bases, in that order; junction bases with no gene match: 12. CDR3 nucleotides: TGCGCCAGCAGCCAAGAAAGTCTTAGGGACAGCGAGAACTATGGCTACACCTTC. Protein sequence: CASSQESLRDSENYGYTF.

Points on this clone: The same CDR3 arises from other DNA sequences in this sample as well. As DNA, the CDR3 is TGTGCCAGTAGTCTGGGAAACACCATATATTTT. This sequence encodes CASSLGNTIYF. The rearrangement links TRBV19 to TRBJ1-3; D is unclear. V was clipped by 5 bases and J by 4 bases, with 3 bases between them. The CDR3 consists of 11 residues. Germline loops: CDR1 LNHDA, CDR2 SQIVND (reference sequence).

The V and J genes are TRBV7-9 and TRBJ1-2, with 7 bases that match TRBD1. CDR3 length equals 14 residues. The V and J ends lost 0 bases and 4 bases, in that order; junction bases with no gene match: 2. Germline V gene data show CDR1 as SEHNR and CDR2 as FQNEAQ (reference sequence). CDR3 amino acids: CASSLAGTAYGYTF. The CDR3 bases are TGTGCCAGCAGCTTAGCCGGGACAGCCTATGGCTACACCTTC.

This chain links TRBV7-8 with TRBJ2-7, with 8 positions matching TRBD1. The CDR3 spans 14 residues. Trimming removed 4 bases from V and 0 bases from J; junction bases left unmatched: 2. Germline loops: CDR1 SGHVS, CDR2 FQNEAQ. The CDR3 DNA sequence: TGTGCCAGCAGCTCCGACAGGGGCTCCTACGAGCAGTACTTC. As protein: CASSSDRGSYEQYF. Full variable domain (missing parts from reference TRBV7-8 and TRBJ2-7): GAGVSQSPRYKVAKRGQDVALRCDPISGHVSLFWYQQALGQGPEFLTYFQNEAQLDKSGLPSDRFFAERPEGSVSTLKIQRTQQEDSAVYLCASSSDRGSYEQYFGPGTRLTVT.

This clone was observed a single time. The J gene is TRBJ2-1, the V gene TRBV7-9; TRBD2 aligns across 7 bases. Trimming took 2 bases from V and 7 from J; bases not matched to a gene: 14. This CDR3 contains 17 residues. Germline V lookup: CDR1 SEHNR, CDR2 FQNEAQ (reference sequence). CDR3 in DNA: TGTGCCAGCAGCTTATTGTGGCGGGAGCCCTCTCGGAATGAGCAGTTCTTC. It is translated as CASSLLWREPSRNEQFF.

V gene TRBV6-5 combines with J gene TRBJ1-5; a weak D match, TRBD1 (5 bases). Germline V gene lookup returns CDR1 MNHEY and CDR2 SVGAGI. This CDR3 comprises 14 residues. Trimming removed 6 bases from V and 6 bases from J, with 15 bases in between. CDR3 nucleotides: TGTGCCAGCAGCCCATCAGGGTGGGCTCAGCCCCAGCATTTT. It codes for CASSPSGWAQPQHF.

V gene TRBV10-1 combines with J gene TRBJ1-4, with TRBD1 matching over 9 bases. The CDR3 covers 16 residues. Germline-derived CDR1 and CDR2 are WNHNN and SYGVQD (reference sequence). V lost 5 bases and J lost 8; bases outside the gene matches: 12. The CDR3 reads CASSPGQGRGGEKLFF. DNA of the CDR3: TGCGCCAGCAGTCCGGGACAGGGTCGTGGAGGGGAAAAACTGTTTTTT.

The chain combines TRBV6-5 with TRBJ1-2; 9 bases line up with TRBD1. J gave up 5 bases and V 6 bases, and 4 bases lay outside the gene matches. The CDR3 length is 13 residues. Germline assignment: CDR1 MNHEY and CDR2 SVGAGI. DNA of the CDR3: TGTGCCAGCAGCATAGACAGGGGGTATGGCTACACCTTC. Its protein is CASSIDRGYGYTF.